This TCR beta chain was captured by sequencing in a study of blood T cell repertoires in COVID-19. Overall study context: Collection of acute and convalescent COVID-19 samples took place in the United States, Italy and Spain. T cells, B-cell-depleted T cells, or PBMCs provided the cDNA or gDNA that served as material.

In the original processing: Estimated nucleated cell counts came from reference gene primer amplification. The data were produced by immunoSEQ multiplex PCR, yet TCRdb's version contains in-frame clones alone and is incomplete. V and J calls and clone size are as listed in that table; D and trimming were resolved from the DNA. The sample records fewer than 150,000 clones, approximately 84% being singletons. Germline V gene data show CDR1 as SGHRS and CDR2 as YFSETQ. The length of the CDR3 is 17 residues. Trimming shortened V by 2 bases and J by 1 base, and 18 bases separated the two germline ends. Material for sequencing was peripheral blood. The TCR originated in a human donor in a cohort sampled during active COVID-19. The chain carries TRBV5-1 and TRBJ1-1; TRBD1 might be the D (5 bases). As DNA, the CDR3 is TGCGCCAGCAGCTTAGCAGGGTTCCCCGCAGGGAACACTGAAGCTTTCTTT. Encoded protein: CASSLAGFPAGNTEAFF.